The 15 T cell receptor beta chains below all came from one sample that was sequenced in a study of vaccination effects on CD4 cells after COVID-19. On roughly day 9 of culture, CD4+ T cells were separated out. Antigen specificity for these receptors is unknown. Produced via immunoSEQ multiplex PCR; TCRdb's table is partial and in-frame only. Of about 74,000 clones in the sample, approximately 77% were seen once. Sequenced here: CD4+ T cells from PBMCs cultured without peptide, sampled before COVID-19 vaccination. These receptors came from a human donor who received a COVID-19 vaccine.

This chain connects TRBV27 to TRBJ2-1, with D perhaps assigned TRBD1 or TRBD2 (6 bases each). V lost 3 bases and J 12 bases, leaving 24 bases between the germline ends. The CDR3 covers 16 residues. Germline V lookup: CDR1 MNHEY, CDR2 SMNVEV (reference sequence). This CDR3 reads CASSFRTAGAMFGQFF. The CDR3 DNA reads TGTGCCAGCAGTTTCCGGACAGCGGGCGCGATGTTTGGGCAGTTCTTC.

V and J are TRBV18 and TRBJ1-1, with D unclear. V lost 0 bases and J lost 1, with 9 bases in between. This CDR3 comprises 15 residues. CDR1 is KGHSH, CDR2 LQKENI, per germline. CDR3 DNA: TGTGCCAGCTCACCACCCTCAGCGCGGAACACTGAAGCTTTCTTT. Residues: CASSPPSARNTEAFF.

This chain links TRBV2 with TRBJ2-2; 9 nucleotides align to TRBD1. Unmatched junction bases numbered 7, after V lost 3 bases and J lost 8 bases. There are 15 residues in the CDR3. The germline CDR1 and CDR2 sequences are SNHLY and FYNNEI. The CDR3 here is CASSEQGQGTGELFF. CDR3 nucleotides: TGTGCCAGCAGTGAGCAAGGACAGGGGACGGGGGAGCTGTTTTTT.

The CDR3 reads CASSRSTGTTGNTIYF. For the CDR3, the DNA is TGTGCCAGCAGTCGATCGACAGGGACAACTGGAAACACCATATATTTT. The chain combines TRBV6-6 with TRBJ1-3; 7 nucleotides line up with TRBD1. The CDR3 runs 16 residues. Germline V gene sequence: CDR1 MNHNY, CDR2 SVGAGI (reference sequence). The ends lost 5 bases at V and 2 bases at J; junction bases unmatched: 9.

The gene calls are TRBV5-6 and TRBJ1-1, with a weak D call TRBD1 (6 bases). Germline CDR1 is SGHDT and CDR2 is YYEEEE. The V end lost 3 bases, the J end lost 5 bases, and 8 bases lay between the germline ends. The CDR3 sequence is 12 residues long. CDR3 nucleotides: TGTGCCAGCAGCTGGAGGGGGACTGAAGCTTTCTTT. It encodes CASSWRGTEAFF.

This chain links TRBV18 with TRBJ2-2, with D possibly matching TRBD1 (5 bases). Trimming stripped 3 bases from V and 3 bases from J, with 8 bases between. The CDR3 totals 14 residues. The germline gives CDR1 KGHSH, CDR2 LQKENI. The CDR3 loop is CASSPMTDTGELFF. The CDR3 DNA reads as TGTGCCAGCTCACCGATGACAGACACCGGGGAGCTGTTTTTT.

The chain has TRBV2 and TRBJ2-3; 7 bases are shared with TRBD1. The CDR3 totals 15 residues. V dropped 5 bases and J dropped 4; count of bases not matched to a gene: 9. From germline, CDR1 is SNHLY and CDR2 FYNNEI. CDR3 DNA sequence: TGTGCCAGCAGTCGACAGGGTTTCCCCTCAGATACGCAGTATTTT. Translated: CASSRQGFPSDTQYF.

This clone was observed a handful of times. The rearrangement links TRBV9 to TRBJ2-1, with TRBD2 as a possible D gene (5 bases). V dropped 1 base and J dropped 5 bases, with 10 bases sitting between them. CDR1 SGDLS and CDR2 YYNGEE come from the germline V gene. The CDR3 covers 14 residues. CDR3: CASSVRLGDNEQFF. The CDR3 coding sequence is TGTGCCAGCAGCGTAAGACTCGGGGACAATGAGCAGTTCTTC. Looking up the rest from reference TRBV9 and TRBJ2-1 gives the full variable domain: DSGVTQTPKHLITATGQRVTLRCSPRSGDLSVYWYQQSLDQGLQFLIQYYNGEERAKGNILERFSAQQFPDLHSELNLSSLELGDSALYFCASSVRLGDNEQFFGPGTRLTVL.

CDR3 sequence reads: CASSLSSGGATEAFF. The CDR3 nucleotides read TGTGCCAGCAGCCTCTCATCCGGGGGGGCCACTGAAGCTTTCTTT. The chain recombines TRBV2 with TRBJ1-1; a weak D match, TRBD1 (6 bases). Per the germline V gene, CDR1 is SNHLY and CDR2 is FYNNEI. This CDR3 has 15 amino acids. The V and J ends lost 6 bases and 4 bases respectively, with 18 bases between them.

This clone was observed once. The genes are TRBV2 and TRBJ1-2; D is uncertain. CDR3 length: 14 residues. The germline V gene has CDR1 SNHLY and CDR2 FYNNEI. Trimming took 7 bases from V and 0 from J, leaving 12 bases between them. In DNA form, the CDR3 reads TGTGCCAGCATATATGGTCGAACTAACTATGGCTACACCTTC. This encodes CASIYGRTNYGYTF.

CDR3 DNA: TGCGCCAGCAGCCGGGCCACAAATGAAAAACTGTTTTTT. Translation gives CASSRATNEKLFF. The chain uses TRBV5-1 and TRBJ1-4; D gene uncertain. Germline V gene data show CDR1 as SGHRS and CDR2 as YFSETQ. This CDR3 is 13 amino acids long. Between the trimmed V and J ends, which lost 4 bases and 5 bases, there was a span of 9 bases.

J is TRBJ2-6 and V is TRBV7-2, with 8 bases identical to TRBD1. Germline V gives CDR1 SGHTA, CDR2 FQGNSA. This CDR3 has 15 residues. The trim removed 6 bases at V and 4 bases at J, leaving 5 bases unmatched. CDR3 sequence (DNA): TGTGCCAGCAGAGATCAGGGGGCCGGGGCCAACGTCCTGACTTTC. This encodes CASRDQGAGANVLTF.

The chain is built from TRBV6-9 and TRBJ1-1, with 8 bases identical to TRBD1. V dropped 7 bases and J dropped 1; count of bases not matched to a gene: 17. Looked up from germline, CDR1 is MNHGY and CDR2 is SVAAGI. The CDR3 has 18 amino acids. The CDR3 protein is CASTSLGATGTGNTEAFF. Here the CDR3 DNA reads TGTGCCAGCACCTCACTAGGGGCGACCGGGACAGGGAACACTGAAGCTTTCTTT.

The rearrangement links TRBV27 to TRBJ2-3, with 8 bases lining up with TRBD1. V shed 4 bases and J 0 bases; nucleotides not matched to a gene: 6. The CDR3 sequence is 16 residues long. The germline V gene has CDR1 MNHEY and CDR2 SMNVEV (reference sequence). The DNA of the CDR3 is TGTGCCAGCAGTTATAGGACAGGGACAAGCACAGATACGCAGTATTTT. Translated: CASSYRTGTSTDTQYF.

The chain links TRBV12-3 or TRBV12-4 to TRBJ1-1, with TRBD1 matching 10 bases. This CDR3 contains 13 residues. V was clipped by 1 base and J by 11 bases; unmatched bases: 4. CDR3 region: CASSLVDRGYAFF. CDR3 bases: TGTGCCAGCAGTTTAGTGGACAGGGGGTATGCTTTCTTT.